What follows are 17 T cell receptor beta chains derived from one specimen sequenced in a study of blood T cells in healthy people across ages (dated by TCRdb to about 2015). Receptor libraries were prepared by 5' RACE. Sequenced on an Illumina HiSeq 2500. A second PCR of roughly 6 to 11 cycles was run with a J-beta primer mix and a sample-barcoded 5' primer. TCRdb applied fastp at Q25 and MiXCR to the public reads, then kept only in-frame beta chains. Under each unique CDR3 protein, matching rows form one entry showing the most common genes and DNA. This sample comprises around 320,000 distinct CDR3 sequences, 27% of them detected only once. Approximately 30% of the sample is taken by the ten largest. The sequencing input was blood. These receptors were taken from an older woman in good health.

This chain connects TRBV25-1 to TRBJ2-7, with 11 bases that match TRBD1. The V and J ends lost 3 bases and 2 bases, in that order; junction bases with no gene match: 3. Per germline, CDR1 MGHDK and CDR2 SYGVNS. The CDR3 sequence is 15 residues long. CDR3 residues: CASSDRDRGTYEQYF. The DNA for the CDR3 is TGTGCCAGCAGTGATCGGGACAGGGGGACCTACGAGCAGTACTTC.

The V gene is TRBV7-9, the J gene TRBJ2-1, with D tentatively TRBD1 (5 bases). The germline CDR1 and CDR2 sequences are SEHNR and FQNEAQ (reference sequence). V was cut by 5 bases and J by 4 bases, with 9 bases left in between. There are 13 residues in the CDR3. The CDR3 DNA reads as TGTGCCAGCAGCCCCACAGGATACAATGAGCAGTTCTTC. Its translation is CASSPTGYNEQFF.

The CDR3 protein is CASRMGQLQETQYF. CDR3 nucleotides: TGTGCCAGCAGGATGGGACAGCTTCAAGAGACCCAGTACTTC. The J gene is TRBJ2-5, the V gene TRBV12-3 or TRBV12-4; the match to TRBD1 covers 7 bases. With V trimmed by 6 bases and J by 2 bases, 6 bases remained unmatched. This CDR3 is built from 14 residues.

The chain has TRBV4-2 and TRBJ2-5; the D is unclear. V lost 0 bases and J 7 bases, leaving 12 bases between the germline ends. Per germline, CDR1 LGHNA and CDR2 YNFKEQ. The CDR3 totals 14 residues. CDR3 protein: CASSQDMASGTQYF. The CDR3 DNA reads as TGTGCCAGCAGCCAAGATATGGCTTCGGGGACCCAGTACTTC.

This clonotype was recorded a few times. The rearrangement links TRBV6-6 to TRBJ2-7, with D maybe TRBD2 (5 bases). The CDR3 has 12 amino acids. Germline values: CDR1 MNHNY, CDR2 SVGAGI (reference sequence). V was shortened by 5 bases and J by 4 bases, with 9 bases between the two germline ends. The CDR3 DNA sequence: TGTGCCAGCAGTGGACTTTGGTACGAGCAGTACTTC. The encoded protein is CASSGLWYEQYF.

V gene TRBV6-1 combines with J gene TRBJ1-4; no firm D call. The CDR3 has 15 amino acids. Trimming took 6 bases from V and 3 from J, leaving 14 bases between them. Looked up from germline, CDR1 is MNHNS and CDR2 is SASEGT. In nucleotides, the CDR3 is TGTGCCAGCAGGAGGCTAGGAGGCCCTAATGAAAAACTGTTTTTT. Its protein product is CASRRLGGPNEKLFF.

This clonotype was picked up a small number of times. V usage is TRBV4-3 and J usage is TRBJ1-2; 7 nucleotides match TRBD1. CDR1 LGHNA and CDR2 YSLEER come from the germline V gene. V gave up 4 bases and J gave up 0 bases; unmatched junction bases: 11. CDR3 length: 17 residues. As DNA, the CDR3 is TGCGCCAGCAGCCGAAGCCGAACAGGGGACACTAACTATGGCTACACCTTC. Its translation: CASSRSRTGDTNYGYTF.

This clonotype was recorded a few times. The rearrangement links TRBV7-9 to TRBJ1-2; 9 bases agree with TRBD1. Germline V CDR1 and CDR2: SEHNR, FQNEAQ (reference sequence). The J segment lost 4 bases and the V segment lost 2 bases, leaving 5 bases of the junction unmatched. This CDR3 region has 15 residues. The CDR3 region is CASSLKGQGPYGYTF. In DNA, the CDR3 is TGTGCCAGCAGCTTAAAGGGACAGGGACCCTATGGCTACACCTTC.

V is TRBV14 and J is TRBJ2-1; the D gene is possibly TRBD2 (5 bases). CDR1 and CDR2 from the germline V gene are SGHDN and FVKESK. V lost 1 base, J lost 4 bases, and 8 bases lay in between. The CDR3 covers 14 residues. CDR3 DNA: TGTGCCAGCAGCCAAGGGGAGTGGTACAATGAGCAGTTCTTC. The encoded protein is CASSQGEWYNEQFF.

This clonotype was counted many times. J is TRBJ2-5 and V is TRBV7-6, with D maybe TRBD2 (5 bases). This CDR3 is built from 14 residues. Germline CDR1 and CDR2: SGHVS and FNYEAQ. V lost 3 bases and J lost 3, with 11 bases in between. CDR3 loop: CASSLRGPEETQYF. CDR3 DNA: TGTGCCAGCAGCTTGAGAGGGCCGGAAGAGACCCAGTACTTC.

J is TRBJ1-4 and V is TRBV7-9; 7 bases are a match to TRBD1. Germline CDR1 is SEHNR and CDR2 is FQNEAQ (reference sequence). The CDR3 covers 16 residues. The V and J ends lost 6 bases and 8 bases, in that order; junction bases with no gene match: 15. The CDR3 nucleotides read TGTGCCAGCAGTCACGACAGGGCCGCAACAAAGGAAAAACTGTTTTTT. Amino acid sequence: CASSHDRAATKEKLFF.

This clonotype was observed a handful of times. The chain has TRBV29-1 and TRBJ2-1; D is undetermined. The germline V gene has CDR1 SQVTM and CDR2 ANQGSEA. V was cut by 0 bases and J by 4 bases, with 7 bases left in between. CDR3 length equals 13 residues. The CDR3 region has the DNA TGCAGCGTTGAAGAGGACGGATACAATGAGCAGTTCTTC. Residues: CSVEEDGYNEQFF.

The chain employs TRBV3-1 and TRBJ2-7; no clear D gene. The CDR3 has 14 residues. Trimming left V 1 base short and J 3 bases short, with 10 bases between. Germline CDR1 reads LGHDT; CDR2 reads YNNKEL (reference sequence). The CDR3 DNA reads TGTGCCAGCAGCCAAGCCAAGGGTATCTACGAGCAGTACTTC. Protein: CASSQAKGIYEQYF.

This clonotype has a count of ten or more. The rearrangement uses TRBV10-3 and TRBJ2-7; possible D gene TRBD2, 6 bases. The CDR3 contains 16 residues. CDR1 is ENHRY and CDR2 is SYGVKD in the germline V gene. Trimming pared 1 base from V and 3 bases from J, leaving 16 bases between. CDR3 sequence: CAISEYLGGEGYEQYF. The CDR3 region has the DNA TGTGCCATCAGTGAGTACTTGGGGGGTGAAGGCTACGAGCAGTACTTC.

The DNA of the CDR3 is TGTGCCATCAGTGAAGGTCGGGATGGAAACACCATATATTTT. Its translation is CAISEGRDGNTIYF. The chain carries TRBV10-3 and TRBJ1-3; no definite D call. Germline V CDR1 and CDR2: ENHRY, SYGVKD. This CDR3 has 14 residues. V lost 3 bases and J 3 bases, leaving 9 bases between the germline ends.

In DNA form, the CDR3 reads TGTGCCAGCAGTTACGCCTCAACGGATGCCGAGACTGAAGCTTTCTTT. This translates into CASSYASTDAETEAFF. The V and J genes are TRBV6-2 or TRBV6-3 and TRBJ1-1; D not resolved. This CDR3 has 16 amino acids. Germline V gene data show CDR1 as MNHEY and CDR2 as SVGEGT. The V end lost 2 bases, the J end lost 5 bases, and 18 bases lay between the germline ends.

Only a few counts were recorded for this clonotype. V and J are TRBV24-1 and TRBJ2-1, with D uncertain. This CDR3 has 11 amino acids. Germline CDR1 is KGHDR and CDR2 is SFDVKD. V lost 5 bases to trimming and J lost 5 bases, with 3 bases between them. CDR3 DNA sequence: TGTGCCACCAGTGGAAACAATGAGCAGTTCTTC. Protein: CATSGNNEQFF.